The clone carrying this T cell receptor (beta chain) was counted at least ten times. The antigen remains unidentified. This entry comes from a study of T cells in Graves' hyperthyroidism and ophthalmopathy. Study outcomes and limitations: The model anticipated ophthalmopathy a median about six months pre-onset.

From RNA transcripts, TCR beta CDR3 regions were amplified. Using the HTBI primer set, a first-round RT-PCR was run on the TCR CDR3. TCRdb re-derived calls from the multiplex PCR reads in MiXCR, one entry per CDR3 protein. The table includes fewer than 900,000 distinct CDR3 sequences, around 19% detected once. V shed 6 bases, J shed 7 bases, and the junction held 16 bases outside the gene matches. CDR3 size: 18 residues. The clonotype originates from a woman aged 45 to 65 with Graves' hyperthyroidism that later progressed to Graves' ophthalmopathy. The genes are TRBV12-3 or TRBV12-4 and TRBJ2-2, with 11 bases that match TRBD2. Input material: blood. In nucleotides, the CDR3 is TGTGCCAGCAGACCTTTGGGGCTAGCGGGGGGTCTAGGCGGGGAGCTGTTTTTT. Residues: CASRPLGLAGGLGGELFF.